Listed below are T cell receptor beta chains from one sample, sequenced in a study of blood T cell repertoires in COVID-19. The table came from immunoSEQ multiplex PCR; TCRdb's copy has only in-frame clones and leaves some out. Here the sample spans about 270,000 clones, approximately 90% being singletons. Sequenced: PBMCs or T cells enriched from blood (not recorded which). Receptors were obtained from a woman in her 30s with acute COVID-19. The CDR3 runs from the conserved cysteine through the conserved F or W. A D gene is named only where the DNA matches it firmly. Clone size is given for some rows only: seen once, a few or many times, or a class if the clone is expanded.

v_call	j_call	d_call	clone_size	cdr3_nt	cdr3_aa
TRBV6-5	TRBJ2-1	TRBD2	NA	TGTGCCAGCACCTGGACTAGCGGGACCTACAATGAGCAGTTCTTC	CASTWTSGTYNEQFF
TRBV5-4	TRBJ1-1	TRBD1	NA	TGTGCCAGCAGCTCAGGGGGCAGGATGAACACTGAAGCTTTCTTT	CASSSGGRMNTEAFF
TRBV7-3	TRBJ1-6	NA	NA	TGTGCCAGCAGCTTAAAGTCTCCGAGCTCCTATAATTCACCCCTCCACTTT	CASSLKSPSSYNSPLHF
TRBV6-5	TRBJ2-1	TRBD2	NA	TGTGCCAGCAGTTACGGGCTAGCGGGGGGTGAGCAGTTCTTC	CASSYGLAGGEQFF
TRBV19	TRBJ2-3	TRBD2	NA	TGTGCCAGTAGTCTAGGCCCCCGACTAGCGGGTGGGGATACGCAGTATTTT	CASSLGPRLAGGDTQYF
TRBV28	TRBJ2-3	NA	NA	TGTGCCAGCAGTTTCCTGTCCCCGGCGGGCTTCACAGATACGCAGTATTTT	CASSFLSPAGFTDTQYF
TRBV18	TRBJ1-1	NA	NA	TGTGCCAGCTCACCACCGGGCCAGCAGAACACTGAAGCTTTCTTT	CASSPPGQQNTEAFF
TRBV10-2	TRBJ2-2	NA	NA	TGCGCCAGCAGTGTAAATGAGGGCCGCGCCGGGGAGCTGTTTTTT	CASSVNEGRAGELFF
TRBV28	TRBJ2-7	NA	NA	TGTGCCAGCAGACCAGGGTACTCCTACGAGCAGTACTTC	CASRPGYSYEQYF
TRBV28	TRBJ1-2	NA	few	TGTGCCAGCAGCCCCCCCAGCACAGCATATGGCTACACCTTC	CASSPPSTAYGYTF
TRBV24-1	TRBJ2-7	NA	NA	TGTGCCACCAGTGACATAGGACAGTACGAGCAGTACTTC	CATSDIGQYEQYF
TRBV5-6	TRBJ2-7	NA	NA	TGTGCCAGCAGCGGAGGGTCCGTGGGTAGTCCGCAGTACTTC	CASSGGSVGSPQYF
TRBV7-3	TRBJ2-1	TRBD2	NA	TGTGCCAGCAATCTAGCGGGAGGGCACAATGAGCAGTTCTTC	CASNLAGGHNEQFF
TRBV11-1	TRBJ2-1	NA	NA	TGTGCCAGCAGCTTTATAAACAATGAGCAGTTCTTC	CASSFINNEQFF
TRBV4-1	TRBJ2-3	NA	NA	TGCGCCAGCAGCCAACAGACACCTACCACAGATACGCAGTATTTT	CASSQQTPTTDTQYF
TRBV6-7	TRBJ2-1	TRBD2	NA	TGTGCCAGCAGCCTTTCGGCTAGCGGAAACAATGAGCAGTTCTTC	CASSLSASGNNEQFF
TRBV27	TRBJ1-5	TRBD1	NA	TGTGCCAGCCGACCCTCCGACAGGGCGATCGGTCAGCCCCAGCATTTT	CASRPSDRAIGQPQHF
TRBV27	TRBJ2-1	NA	once	TGTGCCAGCACCCGAATTCGGGACTCTATTAATGAGCAGTTCTTC	CASTRIRDSINEQFF
TRBV11-2	TRBJ1-3	NA	once	TGTGCCAGCAGCTTAGATCCGGGCGGGAGCTCTGGAAACACCATATATTTT	CASSLDPGGSSGNTIYF
TRBV5-4	TRBJ1-2	NA	NA	TGTGCCAGCAGCTCGATTCAGGGGCCGCGGACGGGCTACACCTTC	CASSSIQGPRTGYTF
TRBV4-1	TRBJ1-1	NA	NA	TGCGCCAGCAGCAGTTGGCAACAGAACACTGAAGCTTTCTTT	CASSSWQQNTEAFF
TRBV9	TRBJ2-7	TRBD2	NA	TGTGCCAGCAGCCTCCGGGGACTAGAGTCCTACGAGCAGTACTTC	CASSLRGLESYEQYF
TRBV11-2	TRBJ2-5	TRBD1	NA	TGTGCCAGCAGCTGGACAGGTCAAGAGACCCAGTACTTC	CASSWTGQETQYF
TRBV2	TRBJ1-6	TRBD1	NA	TGTGCCAGCAGTGAAGGGGACAGGGGAAATTCACCCCTCCACTTT	CASSEGDRGNSPLHF
TRBV5-1	TRBJ2-3	TRBD2	NA	TGCGCCAGCAGCGCTGGGACTAGCGGATTGGATACGCAGTATTTT	CASSAGTSGLDTQYF
TRBV9	TRBJ2-2	NA	NA	TGTGCCAGCAGCTCTACCACCACCGGGGAGCTGTTTTTT	CASSSTTTGELFF
TRBV5-1	TRBJ1-6	TRBD1	NA	TGCGCCAGCAGCCTACAGGGGGCCCCGAAGAGCTCCTATAATTCACCCCTCCACTTT	CASSLQGAPKSSYNSPLHF
TRBV7-3	TRBJ1-3	NA	NA	TGTGCCAGCAGCCGGGGGAGGGGAAACACCATATATTTT	CASSRGRGNTIYF
TRBV5-6	TRBJ2-7	TRBD2	NA	TGTGCCAGCAGGCGCGGGGGGCAAGGTGAGCAGTACTTC	CASRRGGQGEQYF
TRBV7-9	TRBJ2-3	NA	NA	TGTGCCAGCAGCTTCAGCCTAGTCAATCCAGATACGCAGTATTTT	CASSFSLVNPDTQYF
TRBV5-8	TRBJ1-2	NA	NA	TGTGCCAGCAGCTTGGGGTCAGGGCATAACTATGGCTACACCTTC	CASSLGSGHNYGYTF
TRBV5-1	TRBJ1-1	NA	NA	TGCGCCAGCAGCTTGGCAAGTGGGCAGCTTAACACTGAAGCTTTCTTT	CASSLASGQLNTEAFF
TRBV27	TRBJ2-7	NA	NA	TGTGCCAGCAGTTCCCTGAGCTCCTACGAGCAGTACTTC	CASSSLSSYEQYF
TRBV21-1	TRBJ2-2	NA	NA	TGTGCCAGCAGCAAAGTTATCTCGGGACAGACCGCGGTGAGACTGAACACCGGGGAGCTGTTTTTT	CASSKVISGQTAVRLNTGELFF
TRBV18	TRBJ1-1	NA	NA	TGTGCCAGCTCACCCGACAGATCCACTGAAGCTTTCTTT	CASSPDRSTEAFF
TRBV5-1	TRBJ2-2	TRBD1	NA	TGCGCCAGCAGCTTTAACACAGGGGCGAGGACCGGGGAGCTGTTTTTT	CASSFNTGARTGELFF
TRBV6-1	TRBJ1-3	NA	few	TGTGCCAGCAGTGGATCGACAGGCATGTCTGGAAACACCATATATTTT	CASSGSTGMSGNTIYF
TRBV6-5	TRBJ2-1	NA	NA	TGTGCCAGCAGTTACTCCGCGGGTTCCTACAATGAGCAGTTCTTC	CASSYSAGSYNEQFF
TRBV6-5	TRBJ2-6	NA	NA	TGTGCCAGCAGCAGTGCAGGGGCTGGGGCCAACGTCCTGACTTTC	CASSSAGAGANVLTF
TRBV10-3	TRBJ1-6	TRBD1	NA	TGTGCCATCAGTGAGTCTGCAGGGGGCCTTTATAATTCACCCCTCCACTTT	CAISESAGGLYNSPLHF
TRBV10-3	TRBJ2-1	TRBD1	NA	TGTGCCATCAGTGAAAGGACAGGGTGGAATGAGCAGTTCTTC	CAISERTGWNEQFF
TRBV6-1	TRBJ2-3	TRBD2	NA	TGTGCCAGCAGTGCACCGGGACTAGCGGTTTCTAGCACAGATACGCAGTATTTT	CASSAPGLAVSSTDTQYF
TRBV28	TRBJ2-7	TRBD1	NA	TGTGCCAGCAGCCGTGGACAGGGGGTTTTCGACGAGCAGTACTTC	CASSRGQGVFDEQYF
TRBV2	TRBJ2-7	TRBD2	NA	TGTGCCAGCAGGGGACTAGCGGGAGCCTACTACGAGCAGTACTTC	CASRGLAGAYYEQYF
TRBV30	TRBJ2-7	TRBD2	NA	TGTGCCTGGAGTTCTAACGGGGGGGACTACGAGCAGTACTTC	CAWSSNGGDYEQYF
TRBV5-6	TRBJ2-1	NA	NA	TGTGCCAGCAGCCTAGGACAGAGGGGCTACAATGAGCAGTTCTTC	CASSLGQRGYNEQFF
TRBV7-9	TRBJ2-3	NA	NA	TGTGCCAGCAGCTCGGGGGTGGGCACAGATACGCAGTATTTT	CASSSGVGTDTQYF
TRBV5-1	TRBJ2-5	NA	NA	TGCGCCAGCAGCTTGTTCGAAACGGGGTCAGGCGAGACCCAGTACTTC	CASSLFETGSGETQYF
TRBV13	TRBJ2-7	NA	NA	TGTGCCAGCAGCTTAGGCCGGTCTTTTTCCTACGAGCAGTACTTC	CASSLGRSFSYEQYF
TRBV2	TRBJ1-4	NA	NA	TGTGCCAGCAGACTGACAGCAACTAATGAAAAACTGTTTTTT	CASRLTATNEKLFF
TRBV6-5	TRBJ1-2	TRBD1	NA	TGTGCCAGCAGAGCCATCGACAGGGGTAATGGCTACACCTTC	CASRAIDRGNGYTF